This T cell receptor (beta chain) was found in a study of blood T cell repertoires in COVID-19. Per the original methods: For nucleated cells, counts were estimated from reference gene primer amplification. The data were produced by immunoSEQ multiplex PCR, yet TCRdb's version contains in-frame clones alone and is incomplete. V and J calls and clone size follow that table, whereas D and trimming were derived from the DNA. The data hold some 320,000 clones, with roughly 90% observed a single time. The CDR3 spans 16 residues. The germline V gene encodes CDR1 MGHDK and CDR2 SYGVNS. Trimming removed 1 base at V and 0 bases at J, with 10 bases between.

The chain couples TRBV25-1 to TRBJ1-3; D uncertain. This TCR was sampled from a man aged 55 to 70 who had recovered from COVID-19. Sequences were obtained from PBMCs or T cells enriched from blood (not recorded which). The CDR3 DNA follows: TGTGCCAGCAGTGAATCTCGGGTTATCTCTGGAAACACCATATATTTT. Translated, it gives CASSESRVISGNTIYF.